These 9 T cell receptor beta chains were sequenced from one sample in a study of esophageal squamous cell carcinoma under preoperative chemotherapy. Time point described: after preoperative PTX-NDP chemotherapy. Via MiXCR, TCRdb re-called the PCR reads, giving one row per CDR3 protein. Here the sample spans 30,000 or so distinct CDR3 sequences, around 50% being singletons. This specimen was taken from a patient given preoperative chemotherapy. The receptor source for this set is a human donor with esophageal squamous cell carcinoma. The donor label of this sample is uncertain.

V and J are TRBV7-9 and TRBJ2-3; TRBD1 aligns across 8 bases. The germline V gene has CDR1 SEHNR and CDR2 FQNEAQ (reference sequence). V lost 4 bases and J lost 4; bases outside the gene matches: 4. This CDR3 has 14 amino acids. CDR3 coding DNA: TGTGCCAGCAGCTCGGACAGGGTGGCAGATACGCAGTATTTT. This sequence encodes CASSSDRVADTQYF.

Written as DNA, the CDR3 is TGTGCCATCAGGGCAGGGGAGGTGTCTGACGAGCAGTTCTTC. Residues: CAIRAGEVSDEQFF. J is TRBJ2-1 and V is TRBV10-3, with D possibly being TRBD1 or TRBD2 (6 bases each). CDR3 length equals 14 residues. V dropped 6 bases and J dropped 10 bases, with 19 bases sitting between them. Germline assignment: CDR1 ENHRY and CDR2 SYGVKD.

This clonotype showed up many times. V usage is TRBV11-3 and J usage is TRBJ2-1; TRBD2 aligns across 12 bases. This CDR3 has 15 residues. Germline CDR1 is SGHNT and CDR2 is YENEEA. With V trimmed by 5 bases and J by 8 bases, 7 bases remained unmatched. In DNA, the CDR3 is TGTGCCAGCAGCCCAAGGACTAGCGGGATCCATGAGCAGTTCTTC. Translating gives CASSPRTSGIHEQFF.

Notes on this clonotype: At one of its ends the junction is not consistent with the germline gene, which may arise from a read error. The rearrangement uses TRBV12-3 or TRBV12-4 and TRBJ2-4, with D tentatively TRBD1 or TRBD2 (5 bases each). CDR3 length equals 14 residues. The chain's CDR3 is CGSSGLRAKNTQYF. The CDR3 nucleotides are TGTGGCAGCTCGGGGCTGCGCGCCAAAAACACTCAGTACTTC.

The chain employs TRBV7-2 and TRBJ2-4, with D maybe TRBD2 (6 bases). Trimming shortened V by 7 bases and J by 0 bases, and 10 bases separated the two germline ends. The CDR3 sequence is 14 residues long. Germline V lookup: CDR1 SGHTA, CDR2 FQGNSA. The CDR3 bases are TGTGCCAGCACGTTGCGGGGAGCCAAAAACATTCAGTACTTC. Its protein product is CASTLRGAKNIQYF.

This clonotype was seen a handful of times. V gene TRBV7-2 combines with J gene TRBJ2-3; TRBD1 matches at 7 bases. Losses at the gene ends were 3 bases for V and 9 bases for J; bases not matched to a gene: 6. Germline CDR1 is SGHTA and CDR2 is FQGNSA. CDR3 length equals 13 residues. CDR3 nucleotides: TGTGCCAGCAGCTTTCGACAGGGTGCAACGCAGTATTTT. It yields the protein CASSFRQGATQYF.

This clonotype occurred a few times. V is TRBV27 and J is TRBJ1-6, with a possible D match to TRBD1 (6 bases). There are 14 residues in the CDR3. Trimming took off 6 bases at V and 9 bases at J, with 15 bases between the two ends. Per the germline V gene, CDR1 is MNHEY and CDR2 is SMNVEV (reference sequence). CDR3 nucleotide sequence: TGTGCCAGCAGGCTCACAGGGCCCAGTTCACCCCTCCACTTT. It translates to CASRLTGPSSPLHF.

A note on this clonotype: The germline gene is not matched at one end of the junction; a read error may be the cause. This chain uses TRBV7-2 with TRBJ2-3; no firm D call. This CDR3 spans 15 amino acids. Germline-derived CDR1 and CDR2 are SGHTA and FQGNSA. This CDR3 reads CARSYVGLSPDTQYF. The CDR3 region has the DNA TGTGCCAGGAGCTACGTTGGTTTGAGCCCAGATACGCAGTACTTT.

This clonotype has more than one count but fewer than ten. The CDR3: CASSGGSGETQYF. In DNA, the CDR3 is TGTGCCAGCAGCGGCGGGAGTGGGGAGACCCAGTACTTC. V is TRBV7-2 and J is TRBJ2-5; 7 bases fit TRBD2. The V gene end was trimmed by 5 bases and the J gene end by 5 bases; junction bases not matched to a gene: 5. Germline values: CDR1 SGHTA, CDR2 FQGNSA. This CDR3 is 13 amino acids long.